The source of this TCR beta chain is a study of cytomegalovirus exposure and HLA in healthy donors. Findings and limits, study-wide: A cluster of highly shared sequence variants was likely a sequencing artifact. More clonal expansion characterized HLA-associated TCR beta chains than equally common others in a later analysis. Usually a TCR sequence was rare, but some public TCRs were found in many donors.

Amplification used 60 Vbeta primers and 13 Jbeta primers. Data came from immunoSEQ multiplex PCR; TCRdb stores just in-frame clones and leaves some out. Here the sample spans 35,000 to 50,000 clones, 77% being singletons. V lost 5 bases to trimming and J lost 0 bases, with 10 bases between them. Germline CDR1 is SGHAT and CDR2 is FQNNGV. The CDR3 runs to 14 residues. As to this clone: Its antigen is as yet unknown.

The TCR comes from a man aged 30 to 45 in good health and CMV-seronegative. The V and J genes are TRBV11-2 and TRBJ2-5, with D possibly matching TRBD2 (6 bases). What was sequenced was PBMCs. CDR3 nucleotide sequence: TGTGCCAGCAGCCCAACTAGCAACCAAGAGACCCAGTACTTC. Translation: CASSPTSNQETQYF. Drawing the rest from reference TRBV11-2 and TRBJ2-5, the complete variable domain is EAGVAQSPRYKIIEKRQSVAFWCNPISGHATLYWYQQILGQGPKLLIQFQNNGVVDDSQLPKDRFSAERLKGVDSTLKIQPAKLEDSAVYLCASSPTSNQETQYFGPGTRLLVL.